The 15 T cell receptor beta chains given below trace back to one sample, sequenced in a study of blood T cell repertoires in COVID-19. Using immunoSEQ multiplex PCR, the repertoire was profiled, and TCRdb retains in-frame clones only, with some absent. Of about 120,000 clones listed, around three quarters are singletons. The sequencing sample was made of peripheral blood. The receptors shown here come from a woman older than 75 with acute or convalescent COVID-19.

V is TRBV6-1 and J is TRBJ1-5, with a possible D match to TRBD1 (5 bases). This CDR3 comprises 15 residues. CDR1 and CDR2 (germline): MNHNS, SASEGT. V was clipped by 0 bases and J by 4 bases, with 10 bases between them. DNA for the CDR3: TGTGCCAGCAGTGAAGCGTTGCCAGGGAATCAGCCCCAGCATTTT. This translates into CASSEALPGNQPQHF.

The J gene is TRBJ1-6, the V gene TRBV27, with D hard to call. Trimming removed 1 base at V and 3 bases at J, with 10 bases between. The CDR3 runs 16 residues. The V gene's germline CDR1 is MNHEY and CDR2 SMNVEV (reference sequence). The CDR3 nucleotides read TGTGCCAGCAGTTTATGGAGTCTGGTCTATAATTCACCCCTCCACTTT. Translating gives CASSLWSLVYNSPLHF.

About this clone itself: Mismatch with germline at one junction end may stem from a read error. The chain uses TRBV6-5 and TRBJ1-2, with TRBD1 identical over 7 bases. This CDR3 comprises 14 residues. Per germline, CDR1 MNHEY and CDR2 SVGAGI. Here the CDR3 reads CASSDSRGLGGYTF. The DNA for the CDR3 is TGTGCCAGCAGTGACTCAAGGGGGCTAGGGGGCTACACCTTC.

Of note for this clone: This specimen includes other DNA sequences encoding the same CDR3. The rearrangement joins TRBV4-3 to TRBJ2-1; 11 nucleotides line up with TRBD1. This CDR3 is built from 15 residues. The V and J ends lost 3 bases and 4 bases, in that order; junction bases with no gene match: 2. The germline V gene encodes CDR1 LGHNA and CDR2 YSLEER. The CDR3 loop reads CASSQGQGVYNEQFF. DNA of the CDR3: TGCGCCAGCAGCCAGGGACAGGGGGTTTACAATGAGCAGTTCTTC.

Worth noting for this clone: An end of the junction does not agree with germline; a read error may underlie this. This rearrangement joins TRBV5-1 to TRBJ2-7; TRBD2 aligns across 7 bases. This CDR3 comprises 15 residues. Germline lookup yields CDR1 SGHRS and CDR2 YFSETQ. CDR3 loop: CASSLNLAASYEQYF. CDR3 coding DNA: TGCGCTAGCAGCTTGAACCTAGCGGCTTCCTACGAGCAGTACTTC.

The chain carries TRBV2 and TRBJ1-5, with a weak D call TRBD1 (5 bases). Trimming took 4 bases from V and 8 from J, leaving 12 bases between them. The germline CDR1 and CDR2 sequences are SNHLY and FYNNEI. This CDR3 spans 13 amino acids. The CDR3 protein is CASSVEGEKPQHF. The CDR3 nucleotides are TGTGCCAGCAGTGTCGAAGGGGAAAAGCCCCAGCATTTT. The whole variable domain, remainder taken from reference TRBV2 and TRBJ1-5, is EPEVTQTPSHQVTQMGQEVILRCVPISNHLYFYWYRQILGQKVEFLVSFYNNEISEKSEIFDDQFSVERPDGSNFTLKIRSTKLEDSAMYFCASSVEGEKPQHFGDGTRLSIL.

V is TRBV5-4 and J is TRBJ1-1; D remains unclear. Germline V gene lookup returns CDR1 SGHNT and CDR2 YYREEE (reference sequence). The V end was cut by 0 bases, the J end by 6 bases, with 12 bases between. The CDR3 is 14 residues long. Here the CDR3 DNA reads TGTGCCAGCAGCTTGGTGGGAGGGTTTTCTGAAGCTTTCTTT. Protein sequence: CASSLVGGFSEAFF. Together with reference TRBV5-4 and TRBJ1-1, the CDR3 gives the full variable domain: ETGVTQSPTHLIKTRGQQVTLRCSSQSGHNTVSWYQQALGQGPQFIFQYYREEENGRGNFPPRFSGLQFPNYSSELNVNALELDDSALYLCASSLVGGFSEAFFGQGTRLTVV.

This chain links TRBV7-9 with TRBJ2-2, with no clear D. The CDR3 loop spans 15 amino acids. V lost 4 bases and J lost 9, with 18 bases in between. Germline-derived CDR1 and CDR2 are SEHNR and FQNEAQ (reference sequence). The CDR3 DNA reads as TGTGCCAGCAGCTCCGACCGACAAGACGTTTGGGAGCTGTTTTTT. Protein: CASSSDRQDVWELFF. The full variable domain, rest sourced from reference TRBV7-9 and TRBJ2-2, is DTGVSQNPRHKITKRGQNVTFRCDPISEHNRLYWYRQTLGQGPEFLTYFQNEAQLEKSRLLSDRFSAERPKGSFSTLEIQRTEQGDSAMYLCASSSDRQDVWELFFGEGSRLTVL.

This clone is medium-sized (0.01 to 0.1%) by share. The chain links TRBV9 to TRBJ1-6; D gene ambiguous. V gave up 0 bases and J gave up 8 bases, with 12 bases separating them. The CDR3 totals 15 residues. Germline loops: CDR1 SGDLS, CDR2 YYNGEE. DNA for the CDR3: TGTGCCAGCAGCGTAGCCTTCTCGTCCGATTCACCCCTCCACTTT. Amino acids: CASSVAFSSDSPLHF.

This chain connects TRBV3-1 (or the pseudogene TRBV3-2) to TRBJ2-5; D is possibly TRBD2 (6 bases). CDR3 length: 17 residues. The germline V gene encodes CDR1 LGHDT and CDR2 YNNKEL (reference sequence). With 4 bases removed from V and 1 base from J, the gap between germline ends came to 19 bases. This chain's CDR3 is CASSPSGDFRTQETQYF. DNA for the CDR3: TGTGCCAGCAGCCCCTCGGGGGACTTCCGCACCCAAGAGACCCAGTACTTC.

For this clone: Other DNA sequences in the sample encode the same CDR3. This chain connects TRBV5-1 to TRBJ2-2, with TRBD2 matching 11 bases. Germline values: CDR1 SGHRS, CDR2 YFSETQ. CDR3 size: 16 residues. Trimming cost V 0 bases and J 4 bases; bases outside gene matches: 2. CDR3 nucleotide sequence: TGCGCCAGCAGCTTGGGGCTAGCGGGGGGCACCGGGGAGCTGTTTTTT. Protein: CASSLGLAGGTGELFF. The variable domain in full, completed from reference TRBV5-1 and TRBJ2-2, reads KAGVTQTPRYLIKTRGQQVTLSCSPISGHRSVSWYQQTPGQGLQFLFEYFSETQRNKGNFPGRFSGRQFSNSRSEMNVSTLELGDSALYLCASSLGLAGGTGELFFGEGSRLTVL.

The chain joins TRBV19 to TRBJ1-6; D is unresolved. Germline CDR1 LNHDA, CDR2 SQIVND (reference sequence). V lost 8 bases and J 13 bases, leaving 24 bases between the germline ends. The CDR3 length is 15 residues. This CDR3 is CASGWTANRRGPLHF. The CDR3 DNA is TGTGCCAGTGGTTGGACCGCTAACCGTAGAGGGCCCCTCCACTTT. Using reference TRBV19 and TRBJ1-6 for the parts outside the CDR3, the full variable domain is DGGITQSPKYLFRKEGQNVTLSCEQNLNHDAMYWYRQDPGQGLRLIYYSQIVNDFQKGDIAEGYSVSREKKESFPLTVTSAQKNPTAFYLCASGWTANRRGPLHFGNGTRLTVT.

The chain has TRBV7-2 and TRBJ1-4; D is unresolved. Trimming stripped 1 base from V and 5 bases from J, with 5 bases between. This CDR3 contains 13 residues. Germline CDR1 and CDR2: SGHTA and FQGNSA. Here the CDR3 reads CASSLDTNEKLFF. The CDR3 DNA reads as TGTGCCAGCAGCTTAGACACAAATGAAAAACTGTTTTTT.

This clone was detected once. V usage is TRBV15 and J usage is TRBJ1-5; possibly TRBD1 for D (5 bases). Trimming removed 9 bases from V and 9 bases from J, with 24 bases in between. CDR1 is LNHNV, CDR2 YYDKDF, per germline (reference sequence). There are 15 residues in the CDR3. The CDR3 protein is CATTRDLTLVGPQHF. CDR3 nucleotide sequence: TGTGCCACTACTCGGGACTTAACCTTAGTTGGGCCCCAGCATTTT.

This rearrangement joins TRBV5-5 to TRBJ1-2; D might be TRBD1 (6 bases). V dropped 4 bases and J dropped 4 bases, with 14 bases sitting between them. Germline values: CDR1 SGHKS, CDR2 YYEKEE (reference sequence). This CDR3 comprises 14 residues. In DNA, the CDR3 is TGTGCCAGCAGCCCCGAACAGGGATCCTATGGCTACACCTTC. The encoded protein is CASSPEQGSYGYTF.